Listed here is a single T cell receptor (beta chain). Its target is unknown. The CDR3 consists of 17 residues. The germline V gene has CDR1 DFQATT and CDR2 SNEGSKA (reference sequence). Reprocessing the 5' RACE reads, TCRdb reports a single entry for every CDR3 protein and omits DNA. Its listing shows hundreds of thousands of distinct CDR3 sequences. The sample is drawn from a study of T cells expressing NK-cell markers. On the study more broadly: TCR beta repertoires came from sorted CD3+CD56+NKG2C+, CD3+CD56+NKG2C- and CD3+CD56-NKG2C+ T cells. HCMV seropositivity marked most of the eight sequenced donors; one was seronegative. Study-level results: NKG2C+ dominant clonotype frequencies in a handful of donors were roughly 1.0-7.0% of CD8+ T cells.

The V gene is TRBV20-1, the J gene TRBJ1-6; the TCRdb D gene call, TRBD1, has no DNA to confirm it. Sequencing used blood T cells: a sorted CD56 or NKG2C T cell subset, CD4+ or CD8+ T cells, or bulk PBMC T cells (not recorded which). This TCR derives from a man aged 18 to 35 in good health. The CDR3 spells CSASKGQTKLHNSPLHF.